This T cell receptor (beta chain) was captured in a study of blood T cell repertoires in COVID-19. J gave up 7 bases and V 0 bases, and 4 bases lay outside the gene matches. The CDR3 has 14 amino acids. Germline V gene sequence: CDR1 SGHTS, CDR2 YDEGEE. Sequenced by immunoSEQ multiplex PCR; TCRdb stores in-frame clones only, minus some. The table includes about 310,000 clones, 80% to 90% detected once. Those enrolled, adults aged roughly 18 to 90 years, came from around 24 US areas. Participant reports of clinical history set cohort assignment. The sequenced sample was PBMCs or T cells enriched from blood (not recorded which). The clonotype originates from a man aged 30 to 39 who had recovered from COVID-19. V gene TRBV5-8 combines with J gene TRBJ1-2; 9 bases line up with TRBD1. For the CDR3, the DNA is TGTGCCAGCAGCTTGGGGGACAGGGCTGGTGGCTACACCTTC. It specifies CASSLGDRAGGYTF. Full variable domain (rest looked up from reference TRBV5-8 and TRBJ1-2): EAGVTQSPTHLIKTRGQQATLRCSPISGHTSVYWYQQALGLGLQFLLWYDEGEERNRGNFPPRFSGRQFPNYSSELNVNALELEDSALYLCASSLGDRAGGYTFGSGTRLTVV.